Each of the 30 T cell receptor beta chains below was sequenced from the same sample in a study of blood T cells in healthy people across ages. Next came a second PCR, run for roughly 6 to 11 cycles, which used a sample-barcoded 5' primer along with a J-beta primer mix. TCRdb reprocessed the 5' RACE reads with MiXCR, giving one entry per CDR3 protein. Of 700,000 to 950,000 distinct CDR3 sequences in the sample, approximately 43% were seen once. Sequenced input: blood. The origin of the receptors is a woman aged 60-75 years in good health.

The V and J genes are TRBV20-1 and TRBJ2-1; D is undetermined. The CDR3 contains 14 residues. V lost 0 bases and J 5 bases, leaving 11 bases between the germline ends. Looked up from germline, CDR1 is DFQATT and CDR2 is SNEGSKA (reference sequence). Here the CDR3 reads CSARDRVRNNEQFF. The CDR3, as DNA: TGCAGTGCTAGAGATAGGGTCAGAAACAATGAGCAGTTCTTC.

CDR3 sequence (DNA): TGTGCCAGCAGGACAGCGGGAGAGTGGGAGCTGTTTTTT. Protein: CASRTAGEWELFF. The rearrangement uses TRBV6-1 and TRBJ2-2; 8 positions agree with TRBD2. Germline V gene lookup returns CDR1 MNHNS and CDR2 SASEGT. The V segment lost 6 bases and the J segment 9 bases; nucleotides outside the gene matches: 6. The CDR3 has 13 amino acids.

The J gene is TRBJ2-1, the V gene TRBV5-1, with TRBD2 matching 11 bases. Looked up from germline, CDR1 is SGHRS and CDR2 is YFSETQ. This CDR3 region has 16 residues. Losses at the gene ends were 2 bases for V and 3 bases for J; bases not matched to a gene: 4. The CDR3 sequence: CASSFSGGAIYNEQFF. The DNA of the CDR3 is TGCGCCAGCAGCTTTAGCGGGGGGGCCATCTACAATGAGCAGTTCTTC. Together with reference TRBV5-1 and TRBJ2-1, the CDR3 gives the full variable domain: KAGVTQTPRYLIKTRGQQVTLSCSPISGHRSVSWYQQTPGQGLQFLFEYFSETQRNKGNFPGRFSGRQFSNSRSEMNVSTLELGDSALYLCASSFSGGAIYNEQFFGPGTRLTVL.

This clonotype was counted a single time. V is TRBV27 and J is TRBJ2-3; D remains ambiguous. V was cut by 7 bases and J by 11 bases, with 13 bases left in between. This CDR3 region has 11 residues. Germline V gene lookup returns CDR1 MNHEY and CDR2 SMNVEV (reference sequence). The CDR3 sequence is CASTSSFMQYF. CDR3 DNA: TGTGCCAGCACATCATCCTTTATGCAGTATTTT.

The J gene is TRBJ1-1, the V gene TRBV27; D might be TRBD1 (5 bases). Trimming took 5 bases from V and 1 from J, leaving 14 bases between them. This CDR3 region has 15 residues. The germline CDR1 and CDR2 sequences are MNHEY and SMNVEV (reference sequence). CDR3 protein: CASSVSQGRNTEAFF. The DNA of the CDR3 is TGTGCCAGCAGTGTCTCCCAGGGAAGGAACACTGAAGCTTTCTTT.

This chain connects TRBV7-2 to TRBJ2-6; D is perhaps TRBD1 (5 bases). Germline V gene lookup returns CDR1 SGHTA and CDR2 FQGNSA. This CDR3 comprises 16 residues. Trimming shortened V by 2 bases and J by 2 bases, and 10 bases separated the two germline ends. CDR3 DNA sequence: TGTGCCAGCAGCTTACAGGGATTGGCTGGGGCCAACGTCCTGACTTTC. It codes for CASSLQGLAGANVLTF.

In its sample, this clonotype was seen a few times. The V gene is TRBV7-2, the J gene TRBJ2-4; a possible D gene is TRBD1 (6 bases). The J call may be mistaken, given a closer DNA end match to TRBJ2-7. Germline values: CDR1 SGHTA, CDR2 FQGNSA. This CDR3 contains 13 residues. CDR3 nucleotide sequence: TGTGCCAGCAGCTTCCCAGGGGACTACGAGCAGTACTTC. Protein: CASSFPGDYEQYF.

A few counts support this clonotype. The CDR3 sequence is CASSLLGGDQPQHF. CDR3 sequence (DNA): TGTGCCAGCAGCCTCCTGGGGGGAGATCAGCCCCAGCATTTT. This chain links TRBV7-8 with TRBJ1-5, with D tentatively TRBD1 (5 bases). Trimming cost V 5 bases and J 5 bases, with 13 bases left between them. CDR1 and CDR2 (germline): SGHVS, FQNEAQ. CDR3 size: 14 residues.

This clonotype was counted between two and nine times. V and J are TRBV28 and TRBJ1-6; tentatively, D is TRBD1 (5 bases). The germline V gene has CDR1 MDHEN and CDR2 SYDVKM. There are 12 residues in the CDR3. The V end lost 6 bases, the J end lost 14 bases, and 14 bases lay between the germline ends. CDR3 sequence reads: CASSNPRGTLHF. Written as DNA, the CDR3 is TGTGCCAGCAGCAACCCGCGGGGCACCCTCCACTTT.

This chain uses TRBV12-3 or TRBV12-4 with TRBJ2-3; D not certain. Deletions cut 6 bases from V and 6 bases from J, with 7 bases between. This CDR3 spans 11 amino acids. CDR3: CASSPYDTQYF. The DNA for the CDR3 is TGTGCCAGCAGCCCCTACGATACGCAGTATTTT.

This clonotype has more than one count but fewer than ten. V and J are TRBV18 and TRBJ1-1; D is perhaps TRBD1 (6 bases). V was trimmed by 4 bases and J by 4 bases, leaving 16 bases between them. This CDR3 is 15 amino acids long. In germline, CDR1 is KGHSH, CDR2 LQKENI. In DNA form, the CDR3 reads TGTGCCAGCTCACTTTCAGGGGAGTATTTCACTGAAGCTTTCTTT. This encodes CASSLSGEYFTEAFF.

The CDR3 protein is CASSPTGGVYGYTF. The CDR3 bases are TGTGCCAGCAGCCCGACAGGGGGCGTCTATGGCTACACCTTC. The rearrangement links TRBV7-2 to TRBJ1-2; 10 positions match TRBD1. V was clipped by 5 bases and J by 4 bases; unmatched bases: 4. This CDR3 spans 14 amino acids. Looked up from germline, CDR1 is SGHTA and CDR2 is FQGNSA.

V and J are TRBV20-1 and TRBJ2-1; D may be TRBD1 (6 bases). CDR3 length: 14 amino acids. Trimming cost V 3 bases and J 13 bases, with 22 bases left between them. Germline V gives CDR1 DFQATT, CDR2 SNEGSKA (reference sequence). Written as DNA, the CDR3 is TGCAGTGCTAGGTGGCCAGGCTCAGGGGAGACCCAGTTCTTC. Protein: CSARWPGSGETQFF.

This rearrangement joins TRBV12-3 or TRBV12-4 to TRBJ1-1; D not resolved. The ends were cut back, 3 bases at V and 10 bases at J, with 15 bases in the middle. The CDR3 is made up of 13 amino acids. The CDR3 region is CASSFAKGRLAFF. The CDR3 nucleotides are TGTGCCAGCAGTTTCGCGAAGGGCCGTTTAGCTTTCTTT.

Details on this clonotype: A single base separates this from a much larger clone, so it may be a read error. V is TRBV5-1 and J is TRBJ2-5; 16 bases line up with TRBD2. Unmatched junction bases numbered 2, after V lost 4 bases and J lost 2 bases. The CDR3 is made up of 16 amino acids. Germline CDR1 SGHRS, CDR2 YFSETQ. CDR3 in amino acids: CASSEGLAGGQETQYF. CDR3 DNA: TGCGCCAGCAGCGAGGGACTAGCGGGAGGGCAAGAGACCCAGTACTTC.

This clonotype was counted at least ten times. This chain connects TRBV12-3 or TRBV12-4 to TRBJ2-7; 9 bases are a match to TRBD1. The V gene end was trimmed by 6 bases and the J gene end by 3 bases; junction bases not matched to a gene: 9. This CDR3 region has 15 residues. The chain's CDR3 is CASSPSGTGSYEQYF. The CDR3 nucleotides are TGTGCCAGCAGCCCTTCCGGGACAGGGAGCTACGAGCAGTACTTC.

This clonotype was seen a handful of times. This CDR3 is CASSPGQGVYGYTF. For the CDR3, the DNA is TGTGCCAGCAGCCCGGGACAAGGGGTTTATGGCTACACCTTC. J is TRBJ1-2 and V is TRBV28; maybe TRBD1 (6 bases). V dropped 6 bases and J dropped 5 bases, with 16 bases sitting between them. Germline CDR1 MDHEN, CDR2 SYDVKM. The length of the CDR3 is 14 residues.

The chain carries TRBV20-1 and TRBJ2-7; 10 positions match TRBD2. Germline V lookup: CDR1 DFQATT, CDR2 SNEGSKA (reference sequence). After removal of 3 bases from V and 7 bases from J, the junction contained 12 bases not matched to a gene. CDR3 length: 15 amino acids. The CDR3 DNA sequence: TGCAGTGCTAGGAAGCTCGGGCTAGCGGGAGTTGAGCAGTACTTC. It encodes CSARKLGLAGVEQYF.

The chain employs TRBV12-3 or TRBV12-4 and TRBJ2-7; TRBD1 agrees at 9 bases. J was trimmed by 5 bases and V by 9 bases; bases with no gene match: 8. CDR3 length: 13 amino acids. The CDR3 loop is CASRGQGRDEQYF. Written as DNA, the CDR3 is TGTGCCAGTAGGGGACAGGGTCGCGACGAGCAGTACTTC.

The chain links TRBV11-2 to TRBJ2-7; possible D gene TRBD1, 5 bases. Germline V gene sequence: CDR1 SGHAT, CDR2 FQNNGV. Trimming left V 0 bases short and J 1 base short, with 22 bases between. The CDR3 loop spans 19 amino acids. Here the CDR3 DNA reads TGTGCCAGCAGCTTAGATCGGTTCAGGGCGGTGAGGACATCCTACGAGCAGTACTTC. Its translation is CASSLDRFRAVRTSYEQYF.

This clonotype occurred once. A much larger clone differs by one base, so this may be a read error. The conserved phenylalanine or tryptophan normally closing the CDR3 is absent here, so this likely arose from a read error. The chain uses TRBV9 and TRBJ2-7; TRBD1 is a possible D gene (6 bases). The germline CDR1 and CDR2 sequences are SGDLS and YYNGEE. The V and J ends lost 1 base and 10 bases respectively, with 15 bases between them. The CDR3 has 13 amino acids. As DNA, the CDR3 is TGTGCCAGCAGCGTACAAGAAACAGGGAAACAGTACTAC. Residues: CASSVQETGKQYY.

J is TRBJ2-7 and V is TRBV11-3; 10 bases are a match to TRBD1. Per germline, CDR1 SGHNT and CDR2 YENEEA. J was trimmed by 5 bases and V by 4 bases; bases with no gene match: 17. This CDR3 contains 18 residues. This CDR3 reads CASSSGQGSGGRYDEQYF. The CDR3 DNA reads TGTGCCAGCAGCTCGGGACAGGGGTCGGGAGGGAGATACGACGAGCAGTACTTC.

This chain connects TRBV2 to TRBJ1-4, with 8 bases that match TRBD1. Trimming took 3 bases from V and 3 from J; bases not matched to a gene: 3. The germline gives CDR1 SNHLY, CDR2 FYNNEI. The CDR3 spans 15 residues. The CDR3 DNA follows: TGTGCCAGCAGTGAGCAGGGGGCTTCTAATGAAAAACTGTTTTTT. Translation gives CASSEQGASNEKLFF.

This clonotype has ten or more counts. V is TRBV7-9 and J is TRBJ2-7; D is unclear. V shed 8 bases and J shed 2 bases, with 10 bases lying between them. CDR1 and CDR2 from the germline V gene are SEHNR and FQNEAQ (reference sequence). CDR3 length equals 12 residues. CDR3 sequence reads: CASSRQTYEQYF. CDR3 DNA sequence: TGTGCCAGCTCACGCCAAACCTACGAGCAGTACTTC. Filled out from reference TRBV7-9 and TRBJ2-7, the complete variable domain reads DTGVSQNPRHKITKRGQNVTFRCDPISEHNRLYWYRQTLGQGPEFLTYFQNEAQLEKSRLLSDRFSAERPKGSFSTLEIQRTEQGDSAMYLCASSRQTYEQYFGPGTRLTVT.

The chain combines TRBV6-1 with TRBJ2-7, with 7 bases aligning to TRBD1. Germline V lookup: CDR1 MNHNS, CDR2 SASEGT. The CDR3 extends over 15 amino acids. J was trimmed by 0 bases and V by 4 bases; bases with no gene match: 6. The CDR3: CASSAKGQPSYEQYF. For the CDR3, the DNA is TGTGCCAGCAGTGCAAAGGGACAGCCCTCCTACGAGCAGTACTTC.

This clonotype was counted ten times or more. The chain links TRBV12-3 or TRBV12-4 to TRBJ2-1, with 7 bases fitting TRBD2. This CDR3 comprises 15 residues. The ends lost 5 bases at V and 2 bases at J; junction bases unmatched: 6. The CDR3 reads CASSISGPTYNEQFF. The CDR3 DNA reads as TGTGCCAGCAGTATTAGCGGGCCGACCTACAATGAGCAGTTCTTC.

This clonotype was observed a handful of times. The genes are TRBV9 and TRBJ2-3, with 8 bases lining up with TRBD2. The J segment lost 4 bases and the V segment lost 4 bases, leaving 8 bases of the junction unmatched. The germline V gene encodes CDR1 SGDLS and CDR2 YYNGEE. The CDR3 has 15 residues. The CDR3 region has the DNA TGTGCCAGCAGCCATAGCGGGATTGAAGCAGATACGCAGTATTTT. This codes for CASSHSGIEADTQYF.

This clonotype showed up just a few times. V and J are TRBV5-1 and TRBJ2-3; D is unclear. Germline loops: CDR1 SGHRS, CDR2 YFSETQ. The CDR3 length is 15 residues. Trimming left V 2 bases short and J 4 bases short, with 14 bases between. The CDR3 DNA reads TGCGCCAGCAGCTTACACCCCACCACCGCAGATACGCAGTATTTT. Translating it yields CASSLHPTTADTQYF.

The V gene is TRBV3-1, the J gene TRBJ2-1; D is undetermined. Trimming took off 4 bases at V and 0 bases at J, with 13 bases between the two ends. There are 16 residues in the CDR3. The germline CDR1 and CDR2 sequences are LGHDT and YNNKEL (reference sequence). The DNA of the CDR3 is TGTGCCAGCAGCCCGCCCCCTTTAAGCTCCTACAATGAGCAGTTCTTC. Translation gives CASSPPPLSSYNEQFF.

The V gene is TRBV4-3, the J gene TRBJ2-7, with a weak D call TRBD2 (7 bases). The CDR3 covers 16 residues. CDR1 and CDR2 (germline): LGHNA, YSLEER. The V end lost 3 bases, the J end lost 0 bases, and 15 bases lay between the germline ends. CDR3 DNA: TGCGCCAGCAGCCAGGGGGCGGGAGACCACTCCTACGAGCAGTACTTC. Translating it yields CASSQGAGDHSYEQYF.